The sequence of this TCR beta chain was determined in a study of control samples from healthy donors and cancer patients. Here immunoSEQ multiplex PCR was the method, and the copy in TCRdb shows in-frame clones only, minus some. Among 100,000 to 130,000 clones, 70% to 85% were seen once, and the ten largest hold under 8.5%. Sample: blood. The sequence was obtained from a young man in good health.

The CDR3 protein is CATSDRGGRGGETQYF. The CDR3 bases are TGTGCCACCAGTGATCGCGGGGGCAGGGGAGGAGAGACCCAGTACTTC. The rearrangement uses TRBV24-1 and TRBJ2-5; D perhaps matches TRBD2 (7 bases). This CDR3 region has 16 residues. V was clipped by 3 bases and J by 4 bases, with 17 bases between them. CDR1 KGHDR and CDR2 SFDVKD come from the germline V gene.